The 22 T cell receptor beta chains listed next were all sequenced from one sample in a study of brain T cells in children with intractable seizures. This table comes from immunoSEQ multiplex PCR, and its TCRdb copy is limited to in-frame clones, with some not included. The data contain 60,000 to 85,000 clones, approximately 94% of them singletons. Source: peripheral blood, taken at surgery. The receptors here all came from a boy younger than two with tuberous sclerosis and intractable seizures.

This chain connects TRBV6-5 to TRBJ2-7; D remains unclear. This CDR3 has 11 residues. Germline V CDR1 and CDR2: MNHEY, SVGAGI. The V gene lost 7 bases and the J gene lost 8 bases, with 12 bases spanning the gap. In DNA form, the CDR3 reads TGTGCCAGCACCCAGCTAGGGAAGCAGTACTTC. It specifies CASTQLGKQYF.

The chain carries TRBV5-1 and TRBJ1-1, with D unresolved. The CDR3 runs 16 residues. V gave up 2 bases and J gave up 2 bases, with 16 bases separating them. The germline gives CDR1 SGHRS, CDR2 YFSETQ. This CDR3 reads CASSFGYSGFNTEAFF. The DNA of the CDR3 is TGCGCCAGCAGCTTTGGGTATTCTGGTTTCAACACTGAAGCTTTCTTT.

The rearrangement uses TRBV18 and TRBJ2-1; a possible D gene is TRBD1 (6 bases). Trimming pared 4 bases from V and 7 bases from J, leaving 29 bases between. In germline, CDR1 is KGHSH, CDR2 LQKENI. This CDR3 contains 19 residues. Here the CDR3 DNA reads TGTGCCAGCTCACGGCGACAGGTTGCTGTGGAGCTCTTACTTAATGAGCAGTTCTTC. Its translation: CASSRRQVAVELLLNEQFF.

V gene TRBV28 combines with J gene TRBJ1-2; D is undetermined. Per the germline V gene, CDR1 is MDHEN and CDR2 is SYDVKM. The CDR3 sequence is 13 residues long. The ends were cut back, 8 bases at V and 0 bases at J, with 10 bases in the middle. The CDR3 region has the DNA TGTGCCAGCCACGACAAATCTAACTATGGCTACACCTTC. It codes for CASHDKSNYGYTF.

CDR3 loop: CASSVVNYNEQFF. The CDR3 DNA reads as TGTGCCAGCAGCGTCGTTAACTACAATGAGCAGTTCTTC. The genes are TRBV7-6 and TRBJ2-1; D remains ambiguous. CDR1 and CDR2 from the germline V gene are SGHVS and FNYEAQ. The V end was cut by 5 bases, the J end by 3 bases, with 8 bases between. This CDR3 is 13 amino acids long.

This chain uses TRBV5-1 with TRBJ1-1; 9 nucleotides agree with TRBD1. In germline, CDR1 is SGHRS, CDR2 YFSETQ. The CDR3 extends over 15 amino acids. With 4 bases clipped from V and 5 bases from J, the junction kept 9 bases outside the gene matches. The CDR3 DNA is TGCGCCAGCAGCCCAGGCCCGGACAGGGGTACTGAAGCTTTCTTT. As protein: CASSPGPDRGTEAFF. Filled out from reference TRBV5-1 and TRBJ1-1, the complete variable domain reads KAGVTQTPRYLIKTRGQQVTLSCSPISGHRSVSWYQQTPGQGLQFLFEYFSETQRNKGNFPGRFSGRQFSNSRSEMNVSTLELGDSALYLCASSPGPDRGTEAFFGQGTRLTVV.

This clone was observed once. The V and J genes are TRBV30 and TRBJ1-4; 9 bases agree with TRBD1. After removal of 0 bases from V and 7 bases from J, the junction contained 6 bases not matched to a gene. The CDR3 extends over 15 amino acids. Germline V lookup: CDR1 GTSNPN, CDR2 SVGIG (reference sequence). The CDR3 spells CAWSVLGTGSEKLFF. Written as DNA, the CDR3 is TGTGCCTGGAGTGTACTCGGGACAGGGAGTGAAAAACTGTTTTTT.

V gene TRBV10-3 combines with J gene TRBJ2-1; 9 bases fit TRBD2. Germline assignment: CDR1 ENHRY and CDR2 SYGVKD. The CDR3 totals 18 residues. V lost 2 bases, J lost 0 bases, and 8 bases stayed unmatched. The CDR3 protein is CAISEEVAGVTSYNEQFF. The CDR3 DNA is TGTGCCATCAGTGAGGAAGTAGCGGGAGTAACCTCCTACAATGAGCAGTTCTTC.

The chain recombines TRBV29-1 with TRBJ2-1; 7 positions agree with TRBD2. The trim removed 3 bases at V and 3 bases at J, leaving 5 bases unmatched. The germline CDR1 and CDR2 sequences are SQVTM and ANQGSEA. The length of the CDR3 is 14 residues. The CDR3 bases are TGCAGCGTTGAGAGACGGGGGGTCTACAATGAGCAGTTCTTC. This gives the protein CSVERRGVYNEQFF.

The chain carries TRBV18 and TRBJ1-1; D unresolved. The CDR3 is 13 residues long. Per the germline V gene, CDR1 is KGHSH and CDR2 is LQKENI. CDR3 in amino acids: CASRLTGSGMAFF. DNA for the CDR3: TGTGCTAGCCGGCTCACCGGGTCGGGTATGGCTTTCTTT. Filled out from reference TRBV18 and TRBJ1-1, the complete variable domain reads NAGVMQNPRHLVRRRGQEARLRCSPMKGHSHVYWYRQLPEEGLKFMVYLQKENIIDESGMPKERFSAEFPKEGPSILRIQQVVRGDSAAYFCASRLTGSGMAFFGQGTRLTVV.

The CDR3 coding sequence is TGTGCCAGCAGCTTAGTGGGAGTCACAGATACGCAGTATTTT. Translated, it gives CASSLVGVTDTQYF. The chain uses TRBV11-3 and TRBJ2-3, with D possibly TRBD2 on 5 matching bases. Germline V gives CDR1 SGHNT, CDR2 YENEEA. The V gene lost 1 base and the J gene lost 2 bases, with 7 bases spanning the gap. CDR3 size: 14 residues.

This clone was counted a single time. The V call is TRBV10-3, the J call TRBJ1-2; 8 nucleotides align to TRBD1. The CDR3 length is 14 residues. Germline V gene lookup returns CDR1 ENHRY and CDR2 SYGVKD. V lost 0 bases and J lost 5; bases outside the gene matches: 2. This chain's CDR3 is CAISESTGEYGYTF. The DNA for the CDR3 is TGTGCCATCAGTGAGTCGACAGGGGAGTATGGCTACACCTTC.

This chain connects TRBV5-6 to TRBJ2-6; D gene unclear. From germline, CDR1 is SGHDT and CDR2 YYEEEE. Trimming removed 4 bases at V and 1 base at J, with 9 bases between. This CDR3 has 15 amino acids. The CDR3 sequence: CASSQIPSGANVLTF. CDR3 nucleotides: TGTGCCAGCAGCCAAATCCCGTCTGGGGCCAACGTCCTGACTTTC.

The chain combines TRBV5-6 with TRBJ2-7, with TRBD1 identical over 8 bases. This CDR3 region has 12 residues. The junction had 1 base not matched to a gene; V was cut back by 2 bases and J by 6 bases. In germline, CDR1 is SGHDT, CDR2 YYEEEE. CDR3 loop: CASSLDRGEQYF. In DNA, the CDR3 is TGTGCCAGCAGCTTAGACAGGGGCGAGCAGTACTTC.

V gene TRBV18 combines with J gene TRBJ2-7, with TRBD1 as a possible D gene (6 bases). V lost 3 bases, J lost 1 base, and 25 bases lay in between. The V gene's germline CDR1 is KGHSH and CDR2 LQKENI. The CDR3 extends over 19 amino acids. For the CDR3, the DNA is TGTGCCAGCTCACCCAACGAGGGGACAACCTTATCCCTATCCTACGAGCAGTACTTC. This codes for CASSPNEGTTLSLSYEQYF. Drawing the rest from reference TRBV18 and TRBJ2-7, the complete variable domain is NAGVMQNPRHLVRRRGQEARLRCSPMKGHSHVYWYRQLPEEGLKFMVYLQKENIIDESGMPKERFSAEFPKEGPSILRIQQVVRGDSAAYFCASSPNEGTTLSLSYEQYFGPGTRLTVT.

The chain carries TRBV3-1 (or the pseudogene TRBV3-2) and TRBJ2-7; D tentatively fits TRBD1 or TRBD2 (5 bases each). V was pared by 3 bases and J by 2 bases, with 14 bases between. This CDR3 comprises 15 residues. Germline V lookup: CDR1 LGHDT, CDR2 YNNKEL (reference sequence). CDR3 DNA: TGTGCCAGCAGCCACCCCGGGACGGGGACCTACGAGCAGTACTTC. Translation: CASSHPGTGTYEQYF.

The V and J genes are TRBV12-5 and TRBJ1-2; no reliable D call. V was trimmed by 0 bases and J by 5 bases, leaving 19 bases between them. Germline V gene sequence: CDR1 LGHNT, CDR2 FRNRAP. This CDR3 has 17 amino acids. The CDR3 spells CASGLVPRTADNYGYTF. The CDR3 coding sequence is TGTGCTAGTGGTTTGGTCCCCAGGACCGCGGATAATTATGGCTACACCTTC.

The table lists this clone with a count of one. An end of the junction does not agree with germline; a read error may underlie this. This chain links TRBV7-7 with TRBJ2-7; possible D gene TRBD1, 6 bases. The CDR3 extends over 15 amino acids. Per germline, CDR1 SSHAT and CDR2 FNYEAQ (reference sequence). In DNA, the CDR3 is TGTGCTAGCAGCTTAGATAGGGGGTCAACGTCCGAGCAGTACTTC. This gives the protein CASSLDRGSTSEQYF.

CDR3 nucleotides: TGTGCCAGCAGTGATAGGGCAAGCGGCTACAATGAGCAGTTCTTC. The encoded protein is CASSDRASGYNEQFF. V is TRBV25-1 and J is TRBJ2-1, with TRBD2 as a possible D gene (5 bases). Trimming cost V 3 bases and J 3 bases, with 12 bases left between them. This CDR3 has 15 amino acids. CDR1 and CDR2 (germline): MGHDK, SYGVNS. Variable domain in full (rest from reference TRBV25-1 and TRBJ2-1): EADIYQTPRYLVIGTGKKITLECSQTMGHDKMYWYQQDPGMELHLIHYSYGVNSTEKGDLSSESTVSRIRTEHFPLTLESARPSHTSQYLCASSDRASGYNEQFFGPGTRLTVL.

This chain connects TRBV27 to TRBJ2-7; TRBD1 matches at 8 bases. CDR1 MNHEY and CDR2 SMNVEV come from the germline V gene (reference sequence). The CDR3 covers 13 residues. V lost 5 bases to trimming and J lost 5 bases; unmatched junction nucleotides: 5. The CDR3 nucleotides are TGTGCCAGCAGTAGACAGGGGAACCACGAGCAGTACTTC. This translates into CASSRQGNHEQYF.

J is TRBJ2-2 and V is TRBV6-5, with D perhaps TRBD1 (5 bases). Deletions cut 4 bases from V and 0 bases from J, with 9 bases between. In germline, CDR1 is MNHEY, CDR2 SVGAGI. CDR3 length equals 15 residues. In DNA, the CDR3 is TGTGCCAGCAGTTTGGACACTTCGAACACCGGGGAGCTGTTTTTT. This encodes CASSLDTSNTGELFF.

The gene calls are TRBV14 and TRBJ2-1; D is ambiguous. Germline CDR1 SGHDN, CDR2 FVKESK. V was cut by 0 bases and J by 10 bases, with 7 bases left in between. The CDR3 contains 12 residues. As DNA, the CDR3 is TGTGCCAGCAGCCAAGATTTTCGCGAGCAGTTCTTC. Its protein product is CASSQDFREQFF. Full variable domain (remainder filled in from reference TRBV14 and TRBJ2-1): EAGVTQFPSHSVIEKGQTVTLRCDPISGHDNLYWYRRVMGKEIKFLLHFVKESKQDESGMPNNRFLAERTGGTYSTLKVQPAELEDSGVYFCASSQDFREQFFGPGTRLTVL.